This entry features one T cell receptor beta chain sequence. Its antigen is unknown. No base quality values were provided; no much bigger clone lies one nucleotide off. The data were taken from a study of CD8 T cells in Susac syndrome (dated by TCRdb to about 2019). In terms of the full investigation: Repertoire sequencing was used to test whether CD8+ T cell activation and differentiation in Susac syndrome was antigen driven. Results and caveats for the whole study, not just this receptor: The number of individuals in the TCR sequencing and HLA analysis was recognized as being relatively small.

RNA was extracted using the RNeasy kit, and roughly 0.5 to 1 ug of the RNA was reverse transcribed with random hexamers. TCR beta CDR3 regions were amplified with the immunoSEQ multiplex PCR assay covering 54 Vbeta and 13 Jbeta segments. PCR amplification bias was corrected by using a synthetic template baseline for primer optimization and computational correction. The study's own analysis went as follows. Reads were assigned to V, D and J genes according to IMGT and analyzed in immunoSEQ Analyzer, with only productive sequences retained. Clonality was computed as one minus Shannon entropy normalized by log2 of the number of productive unique sequences. For each patient and control, public and private clones were evaluated among the 100 most prevalent clones. A clone was defined as Susac-specific if it was absent from the healthy and MS cohorts, from some 1,100 published viral clones and from other ImmuneACCESS disease sequences. Clones were called with MiXCR by TCRdb after fastp trimmed the public reads at Q25, and only in-frame beta chains were retained. Entries that share a CDR3 protein sequence are merged under the most common genes and DNA. Clone size and V and J calls follow TCRdb, not the original study. The sample includes about 120,000 distinct CDR3 sequences, with 80% to 95% observed a single time. The ten largest clones represent around 0.15% of the sample.

Peripheral blood CD8+ and CD4+ T cells from healthy donors, Susac syndrome patients and multiple sclerosis patients were profiled using high-throughput TCR beta sequencing. Healthy donors were included as age- and sex-matched controls. Bulk CD8+ and CD4+ T cells were purified magnetically by negative isolation, whereas CD8+ TEMRA cells were enriched by FACS. Blood was collected in EDTA tubes and processed within 24 hours, with PBMCs isolated through density gradient centrifugation. PBMCs intended for TCR sequencing were cryopreserved in liquid nitrogen and thawed later in a water bath at 37 degrees C. A purity of at least 90% was achieved for sorted or isolated CD4+, CD8+ and CD8+ TEMRA cells. Measured from the cysteine to the phenylalanine, the CDR3 is 17 residues long. Only the CDR3 portion is preserved as DNA: 51 bases, with reading frame beginning at the first base. From V the trimming removes 1 base and from J it removes 3 bases, while the gene matches leave 11 bases of the junction unaccounted for. Via the germline V gene, CDR1 is SGHDN and CDR2 FVKESK.

In this chain, TRBV14 is recombined with TRBJ1-2; TRBD1 lines up with 7 middle nucleotides. Material: CD4+ T cells from PBMCs. The sequence came from a human donor in good health. The sequenced DNA is TGTGCCAGCAGCCAAGCCCCGGCAGGGGGGGTTTACTATGGCTACACCTTC. This sequence encodes CASSQAPAGGVYYGYTF.